This T cell receptor beta chain was sequenced for a study of blood T cell repertoires in COVID-19. Overall study: The samples span acute and convalescent COVID-19 from the United States, Italy and Spain. The cDNA or gDNA used as material had been derived from T cells, B-cell-depleted T cells, or PBMCs.

Remarks on this clone: The sample carries other DNA sequences with the same CDR3.

Per the original methods: The assay estimated nucleated cells by amplifying reference gene primers. The method was immunoSEQ multiplex PCR; TCRdb's version includes in-frame clones alone and lacks a portion of them. V, J and clone size derive from that table, while D and trimming were established from the DNA sequence. The data hold some 120,000 clones, with roughly 84% observed a single time. V shed 5 bases and J 2 bases; nucleotides not matched to a gene: 5. The germline V gene encodes CDR1 SGHTA and CDR2 FQGNSA. The CDR3 has 14 residues. The receptor was isolated from a young woman who had recovered from COVID-19. J is TRBJ2-5 and V is TRBV7-2; 7 positions match TRBD1. The sequenced sample consisted of peripheral blood. Here the CDR3 reads CASSPRTGQETQYF. Written as DNA, the CDR3 is TGTGCCAGCAGCCCCCGGACAGGACAAGAGACCCAGTACTTC.